What follows are 3 T cell receptor beta chains derived from one specimen sequenced in a study of PD-1 blockade in classical Hodgkin lymphoma. Time point denoted: cycle 4 day 1 (C4D1), after less than 7 weeks of nivolumab. Autologous stem cell transplantation was followed by relapse in every patient, and brentuximab vedotin exposure varied. The method was immunoSEQ multiplex PCR; TCRdb's version includes in-frame clones alone and lacks a portion of them. The sample consists of about 46,000 clones, about 75% of them appearing once. The material was peripheral blood mononuclear cells (PBMCs), obtained before the fourth cycle of nivolumab. These receptors originate from a human donor with classical Hodgkin lymphoma.

The chain combines TRBV5-8 with TRBJ1-1; D may be TRBD1 (6 bases). Trimming took 3 bases from V and 0 from J, leaving 12 bases between them. Germline V gives CDR1 SGHTS, CDR2 YDEGEE. This CDR3 region has 15 residues. Written as DNA, the CDR3 is TGTGCCAGCAGCTCGGACAGAAGCATGAACACTGAAGCTTTCTTT. This sequence encodes CASSSDRSMNTEAFF.

This clone is deemed medium-sized. The chain recombines TRBV21-1 with TRBJ2-1; the DNA was not compared with TRBD2, the D call given in the table. TRBV21-1 is a recognized pseudogene. This CDR3 comprises 13 residues. CDR3 protein: CASPGAGGDEQFF. The CDR3, as DNA: TGTGCCAGCCCGGGGGCGGGGGGCGATGAGCAGTTCTTC.

This clone was counted a single time. The chain uses TRBV6-1 and TRBJ2-7; no clear D gene. Trimming left V 0 bases short and J 2 bases short, with 5 bases between. The CDR3 is made up of 13 amino acids. Looked up from germline, CDR1 is MNHNS and CDR2 is SASEGT. CDR3 in amino acids: CASSEASPYEQYF. The CDR3 DNA follows: TGTGCCAGCAGTGAAGCCTCGCCCTACGAGCAGTACTTC.